Presented here are 13 T cell receptor beta chains from one specimen sequenced in a study of graft-versus-host responses after intestinal transplantation. The antigens of these receptors remain unknown. The data were produced by immunoSEQ multiplex PCR, yet TCRdb's version contains in-frame clones alone and is incomplete. The repertoire includes some 79,000 clones, about 88% of them detected once, and roughly 0.37% sits in the top ten. Sequenced here: unstimulated CD4+ T cells sorted from spleen or lymph node cells, sampled before intestinal transplant. These receptors came from a human donor who received an intestinal transplant.

The gene calls are TRBV30 and TRBJ2-6, with a weak D call TRBD2 (7 bases). In germline, CDR1 is GTSNPN, CDR2 SVGIG (reference sequence). Trimming shortened V by 0 bases and J by 2 bases, and 14 bases separated the two germline ends. This CDR3 has 17 amino acids. The CDR3 region is CAWSVKGGGAGANVLTF. The CDR3 region has the DNA TGTGCCTGGAGTGTAAAAGGGGGGGGAGCTGGGGCCAACGTCCTGACTTTC.

V usage is TRBV6-1 and J usage is TRBJ2-3, with 9 bases fitting TRBD2. Germline-derived CDR1 and CDR2 are MNHNS and SASEGT. J gave up 1 base and V 1 base, and 0 bases lay outside the gene matches. The CDR3 loop spans 15 amino acids. This CDR3 reads CASSEERGGTDTQYF. The CDR3, as DNA: TGTGCCAGCAGTGAAGAGCGGGGGGGCACAGATACGCAGTATTTT.

J is TRBJ1-1 and V is TRBV6-1; TRBD1 is a possible D gene (6 bases). The CDR3 extends over 15 amino acids. Trimming removed 3 bases at V and 5 bases at J, with 16 bases between. Germline V lookup: CDR1 MNHNS, CDR2 SASEGT. The CDR3 sequence: CASSDSERQGTEAFF. The CDR3 DNA reads TGTGCCAGCAGTGATAGTGAGCGTCAGGGGACTGAAGCTTTCTTT.

The genes are TRBV5-4 and TRBJ2-7; the D gene is possibly TRBD1 (5 bases). This CDR3 comprises 13 residues. Between the trimmed V and J ends, which lost 4 bases and 0 bases, there was a span of 8 bases. CDR1 SGHNT and CDR2 YYREEE come from the germline V gene (reference sequence). DNA for the CDR3: TGTGCCAGCAGCACGACAGCCTCCTACGAGCAGTACTTC. Its protein is CASSTTASYEQYF.

DNA for the CDR3: TGTGCCAGCAGCTTGAGGGTCCTAGCGGGAGGAACTTCCTACGAGCAGTACTTC. Translated: CASSLRVLAGGTSYEQYF. The chain carries TRBV5-4 and TRBJ2-7; 11 nucleotides match TRBD2. Germline V gene lookup returns CDR1 SGHNT and CDR2 YYREEE (reference sequence). J lost 1 base, V lost 1 base, and 10 bases had no gene match. This CDR3 contains 18 residues.

This clone was observed a single time. The chain carries TRBV28 and TRBJ2-1; a weak D match, TRBD1 (5 bases). Germline V gene lookup returns CDR1 MDHEN and CDR2 SYDVKM. V dropped 6 bases and J dropped 1 base, with 13 bases sitting between them. The CDR3 runs 15 residues. CDR3 bases: TGTGCCAGCAGAGAGGACATCGAGTCCTACAATGAGCAGTTCTTC. It specifies CASREDIESYNEQFF.

The genes are TRBV4-1 and TRBJ1-2; TRBD1 is a possible D gene (5 bases). Trimming pared 3 bases from V and 4 bases from J, leaving 9 bases between. The germline V gene encodes CDR1 MGHRA and CDR2 YSYEKL. The CDR3 is 13 residues long. The CDR3 DNA is TGCGCCAGCAGCCAGGGGCAGGGCTATGGCTACACCTTC. Translated: CASSQGQGYGYTF.

The chain couples TRBV27 to TRBJ1-2; D ambiguous. Trimming left V 0 bases short and J 1 base short, with 6 bases between. This CDR3 has 14 residues. CDR1 and CDR2 from the germline V gene are MNHEY and SMNVEV (reference sequence). Here the CDR3 DNA reads TGTGCCAGCAGTTTATCGTCCTATAACTATGGCTACACCTTC. Its translation is CASSLSSYNYGYTF.

The chain carries TRBV7-2 and TRBJ1-2; a weak D match, TRBD1 (5 bases). Deletions cut 5 bases from V and 4 bases from J, with 17 bases between. The CDR3 extends over 15 amino acids. The germline CDR1 and CDR2 sequences are SGHTA and FQGNSA. CDR3 residues: CASSPQLGGSYGYTF. CDR3 in DNA: TGTGCCAGCAGCCCACAGCTGGGGGGTAGCTATGGCTACACCTTC.

The count of this clone is one. The chain recombines TRBV15 with TRBJ2-1, with D possibly TRBD1 on 5 matching bases. The length of the CDR3 is 16 residues. V gave up 0 bases and J gave up 7 bases, with 16 bases separating them. Looked up from germline, CDR1 is LNHNV and CDR2 is YYDKDF (reference sequence). CDR3 amino acids: CATSRDLAGSGNEQFF. The DNA of the CDR3 is TGTGCCACCAGCAGAGATCTGGCAGGGTCTGGGAATGAGCAGTTCTTC.

The chain couples TRBV5-4 to TRBJ1-2; 10 bases agree with TRBD1. This CDR3 has 15 amino acids. J lost 7 bases, V lost 0 bases, and 6 bases had no gene match. In germline, CDR1 is SGHNT, CDR2 YYREEE (reference sequence). For the CDR3, the DNA is TGTGCCAGCAGCTTGGGGGACAGGGGAATTGGTGGCTACACCTTC. The encoded protein is CASSLGDRGIGGYTF.

This clone appeared a single time. V gene TRBV19 combines with J gene TRBJ2-1; TRBD1 matches 7 bases. The ends lost 3 bases at V and 1 base at J; junction bases unmatched: 6. Germline V gene sequence: CDR1 LNHDA, CDR2 SQIVND (reference sequence). The CDR3 totals 16 residues. The CDR3 coding sequence is TGTGCCAGTAGTATTGACAGGGCCTTGTCCTACAATGAGCAGTTCTTC. Residues: CASSIDRALSYNEQFF.

V gene TRBV6-1 combines with J gene TRBJ1-4, with 8 nucleotides matching TRBD1. The CDR3 contains 14 residues. Per germline, CDR1 MNHNS and CDR2 SASEGT. V dropped 6 bases and J dropped 5; count of bases not matched to a gene: 5. The CDR3 region is CASRLDRGNEKLFF. In nucleotides, the CDR3 is TGTGCCAGCAGACTTGACAGGGGCAATGAAAAACTGTTTTTT.